This entry features one T cell receptor beta chain sequence. Naive CD8 cells lacked CD45RO, underwent positive selection for CCR7 and left out terminally differentiated effector memory CD45RA+ cells. The sample originates from a study of shared clonotypes between healthy human individuals. The method was immunoSEQ multiplex PCR; TCRdb's version includes in-frame clones alone and lacks a portion of them. The sample includes under 1 million clones, about 96% of them seen just once. Germline assignment: CDR1 SGHVS and CDR2 FQNEAQ. Trimming took off 1 base at V and 9 bases at J, with 25 bases between the two ends. The CDR3 is 17 residues long.

Sequenced input: naive CD8+ T cells sorted from blood. The chain uses TRBV7-8 and TRBJ2-7; D is ambiguous. This receptor was obtained from a man aged 25-45 years in good health. CDR3 coding DNA: TGTGCCAGCAGCTTAGACCAAAAATCCACAATACCCGCAGGGCAGTACTTC. Translation gives CASSLDQKSTIPAGQYF.